A single sample is the source of the 15 T cell receptor beta chains below, sequenced in a study of T cell responses to AZD1222 COVID-19 vaccine. The method was immunoSEQ multiplex PCR; TCRdb's version includes in-frame clones alone and lacks a portion of them. This sample carries around 100,000 clones, approximately 87% of them seen once, and the ten largest clones take about 3%. The source was peripheral blood, collected on day 0 of AZD1222 vaccination. All receptors derive from an adult in good health.

The rearrangement links TRBV7-2 to TRBJ2-4; 10 nucleotides align to TRBD1. V gave up 5 bases and J gave up 7 bases; unmatched junction bases: 5. This CDR3 has 14 residues. The germline gives CDR1 SGHTA, CDR2 FQGNSA. CDR3 residues: CASSRGQGLNIQYF. CDR3 DNA sequence: TGTGCCAGCAGCCGGGGACAGGGGTTGAACATTCAGTACTTC.

The rearrangement joins TRBV7-2 to TRBJ2-3, with 11 bases fitting TRBD2. Germline V gives CDR1 SGHTA, CDR2 FQGNSA. The CDR3 consists of 16 residues. V gave up 6 bases and J gave up 0 bases; unmatched junction bases: 5. CDR3 loop: CASRRGLAGSTDTQYF. The CDR3 DNA reads TGTGCCAGCAGGCGCGGACTAGCGGGCAGCACAGATACGCAGTATTTT.

This chain joins TRBV5-5 and TRBJ2-5; D unclear. The CDR3 runs to 15 residues. V lost 2 bases to trimming and J lost 5 bases, with 16 bases between them. Germline V gene lookup returns CDR1 SGHKS and CDR2 YYEKEE (reference sequence). The CDR3 coding sequence is TGTGCCAGCAGCTTCCGGGCTACTCTTAGGGAGACCCAGTACTTC. Amino acid sequence: CASSFRATLRETQYF.

V gene TRBV7-2 combines with J gene TRBJ1-1; TRBD1 is a possible D gene (5 bases). The CDR3 is made up of 15 amino acids. The ends were cut back, 1 base at V and 5 bases at J, with 14 bases in the middle. From germline, CDR1 is SGHTA and CDR2 FQGNSA. The CDR3 reads CASSLGGGKGTEAFF. Here the CDR3 DNA reads TGTGCCAGCAGCTTAGGGGGAGGCAAGGGGACTGAAGCTTTCTTT.

V is TRBV5-8 and J is TRBJ2-2, with D perhaps matching TRBD1 or TRBD2 (5 bases each). Germline loops: CDR1 SGHTS, CDR2 YDEGEE. The germline V and J ends were trimmed by 5 bases and 1 base, with 12 bases remaining between them. There are 15 residues in the CDR3. The CDR3, as DNA: TGTGCCAGCAGTTGGGGGACGGTGAACACCGGGGAGCTGTTTTTT. Amino acid sequence: CASSWGTVNTGELFF.

This chain links TRBV7-8 with TRBJ2-2; possible D gene TRBD2, 6 bases. CDR1 is SGHVS and CDR2 is FQNEAQ in the germline V gene. V lost 6 bases and J lost 1, with 18 bases in between. CDR3 size: 17 residues. CDR3 sequence reads: CASRLRRADGNTGELFF. The CDR3 coding sequence is TGTGCCAGCAGACTTAGGAGGGCGGACGGGAACACCGGGGAGCTGTTTTTT.

The chain links TRBV4-2 to TRBJ2-2, with 11 bases lining up with TRBD2. The CDR3 has 16 residues. The ends lost 4 bases at V and 0 bases at J; junction bases unmatched: 1. Germline assignment: CDR1 LGHNA and CDR2 YNFKEQ. The DNA of the CDR3 is TGTGCCAGCAGCCCGACTAGCGGGGCGAACACCGGGGAGCTGTTTTTT. It translates to CASSPTSGANTGELFF.

V usage is TRBV9 and J usage is TRBJ2-1, with a possible D match to TRBD2 (5 bases). V was clipped by 0 bases and J by 8 bases, with 6 bases between them. Germline V CDR1 and CDR2: SGDLS, YYNGEE. This CDR3 has 12 residues. As DNA, the CDR3 is TGTGCCAGCAGCGTAGTGGGAGATGAGCAGTTCTTC. Residues: CASSVVGDEQFF.

The chain links TRBV18 to TRBJ2-7; D is tentatively TRBD1 or TRBD2 (5 bases each). This CDR3 is built from 14 residues. In germline, CDR1 is KGHSH, CDR2 LQKENI. Trimming removed 3 bases at V and 1 base at J, with 10 bases between. The chain's CDR3 is CASSPGVRSYEQYF. Here the CDR3 DNA reads TGTGCCAGCTCACCGGGGGTAAGGTCCTACGAGCAGTACTTC. Together with reference TRBV18 and TRBJ2-7, the CDR3 gives the full variable domain: NAGVMQNPRHLVRRRGQEARLRCSPMKGHSHVYWYRQLPEEGLKFMVYLQKENIIDESGMPKERFSAEFPKEGPSILRIQQVVRGDSAAYFCASSPGVRSYEQYFGPGTRLTVT.

This clone turned up a few times. The genes are TRBV10-3 and TRBJ1-3, with D possibly matching TRBD1 (5 bases). The CDR3 covers 15 residues. Trimming shortened V by 4 bases and J by 0 bases, and 10 bases separated the two germline ends. In germline, CDR1 is ENHRY, CDR2 SYGVKD. The CDR3 loop is CAISGRVSSGNTIYF. CDR3 coding DNA: TGTGCCATCAGTGGCAGGGTTAGCTCTGGAAACACCATATATTTT.

The chain combines TRBV9 with TRBJ2-1, with 7 bases fitting TRBD1. V trimming: 3 bases; J trimming: 1 base; junction bases outside the gene matches: 4. The CDR3 is 15 residues long. The germline V gene has CDR1 SGDLS and CDR2 YYNGEE. CDR3 in amino acids: CASSAQGLSYNEQFF. CDR3 in DNA: TGTGCCAGCAGCGCACAGGGGTTATCCTACAATGAGCAGTTCTTC.

J is TRBJ1-2 and V is TRBV6-1; the D is unclear. The CDR3 has 14 amino acids. CDR1 is MNHNS, CDR2 SASEGT, per germline. Trimming shortened V by 3 bases and J by 8 bases, and 16 bases separated the two germline ends. The CDR3 here is CASSEGGFSGGYTF. The DNA for the CDR3 is TGTGCCAGCAGTGAGGGAGGGTTTTCGGGCGGCTACACCTTC.

This clone came up a few times. J is TRBJ2-7 and V is TRBV7-2; D may be TRBD1 (5 bases). Between the trimmed V and J ends, which lost 4 bases and 1 base, there was a span of 14 bases. This CDR3 region has 15 residues. Germline V gene data show CDR1 as SGHTA and CDR2 as FQGNSA. CDR3 sequence: CASSSWRQGSYEQYF. The CDR3 bases are TGTGCCAGCAGCTCATGGCGGCAGGGTTCCTACGAGCAGTACTTC.

The chain recombines TRBV6-1 with TRBJ2-5; 11 bases are shared with TRBD2. Germline assignment: CDR1 MNHNS and CDR2 SASEGT. With V trimmed by 2 bases and J by 5 bases, 7 bases remained unmatched. CDR3 length: 16 residues. CDR3 residues: CASSENVAGGLETQYF. The CDR3 bases are TGTGCCAGCAGTGAAAATGTAGCGGGGGGGTTGGAGACCCAGTACTTC.

This chain links TRBV21-1 with TRBJ2-3; TRBD1, the table's D call, was not compared with the DNA. TRBV21-1 is noted as a pseudogene. This CDR3 is built from 15 residues. As DNA, the CDR3 is TGTGCCAGCAGCAAGTCCTTTGGGGGCCCAGATACGCAGTATTTT. Translating it yields CASSKSFGGPDTQYF.